These 29 T cell receptor beta chains came from one sample sequenced in a study of shared clonotypes between healthy human individuals. Repertoires were generated with immunoSEQ multiplex PCR, while TCRdb's copy carries only in-frame clones and drops some. Of approximately 250,000 clones in the sample, over 60% are singletons; the top ten hold around 10%. The sequenced sample consisted of memory CD4+ T cells sorted from blood. Subset indicated: CD45RA-negative fraction. All receptors derive from a man aged 30-40 years in good health.

The chain carries TRBV9 and TRBJ1-2; the D is unclear. Looked up from germline, CDR1 is SGDLS and CDR2 is YYNGEE. The CDR3 covers 15 residues. V was shortened by 0 bases and J by 0 bases, with 9 bases between the two germline ends. CDR3 residues: CASSVERGANYGYTF. The DNA of the CDR3 is TGTGCCAGCAGCGTAGAGCGGGGAGCTAACTATGGCTACACCTTC.

In its sample, this clone was seen a few times. The rearrangement links TRBV7-9 to TRBJ2-3, with D tentatively TRBD2 (6 bases). Germline assignment: CDR1 SEHNR and CDR2 FQNEAQ (reference sequence). Trimming shortened V by 5 bases and J by 7 bases, and 10 bases separated the two germline ends. This CDR3 has 12 amino acids. The CDR3 sequence is CASSPSGHTQYF. The CDR3 DNA is TGTGCCAGCAGCCCCAGCGGGCATACGCAGTATTTT. Together with reference TRBV7-9 and TRBJ2-3, the CDR3 gives the full variable domain: DTGVSQNPRHKITKRGQNVTFRCDPISEHNRLYWYRQTLGQGPEFLTYFQNEAQLEKSRLLSDRFSAERPKGSFSTLEIQRTEQGDSAMYLCASSPSGHTQYFGPGTRLTVL.

Here the CDR3 reads CASSSTPGEQFF. For the CDR3, the DNA is TGTGCCAGCAGCTCAACCCCGGGGGAGCAGTTCTTC. This sequence joins TRBV11-3 and TRBJ2-1; possible D gene TRBD2, 5 bases. V was clipped by 4 bases and J by 10 bases, with 11 bases between them. The length of the CDR3 is 12 residues. CDR1 is SGHNT, CDR2 YENEEA, per germline.

The chain carries TRBV18 and TRBJ1-1; D ambiguous. The ends were cut back, 6 bases at V and 1 base at J, with 9 bases in the middle. Germline assignment: CDR1 KGHSH and CDR2 LQKENI. This CDR3 region has 13 residues. CDR3 protein: CASSLQKNTEAFF. CDR3 in DNA: TGTGCCAGCTCCCTCCAAAAGAACACTGAAGCTTTCTTT.

This clone was seen more than once but under ten times. The chain links TRBV9 to TRBJ2-7; D not resolved. The length of the CDR3 is 14 residues. The V and J ends lost 4 bases and 3 bases respectively, with 14 bases between them. Germline CDR1 reads SGDLS; CDR2 reads YYNGEE. The CDR3: CASSPMGSSYEQYF. The CDR3 DNA follows: TGTGCCAGCAGCCCGATGGGATCCAGCTACGAGCAGTACTTC.

Concerning this clone itself: This may be a read error, as it is one base from a much larger clone. This chain joins TRBV6-1 and TRBJ2-7; D is unclear. CDR3 length: 11 amino acids. Germline CDR1 MNHNS, CDR2 SASEGT. V was pared by 5 bases and J by 3 bases, with 5 bases between. The CDR3 loop is CASSNNYEQYF. CDR3 sequence (DNA): TGTGCCAGCAGTAACAACTACGAGCAGTACTTC.

The rearrangement joins TRBV6-5 to TRBJ2-2; 8 bases fit TRBD1. Trimming took 6 bases from V and 5 from J; bases not matched to a gene: 5. Germline values: CDR1 MNHEY, CDR2 SVGAGI. This CDR3 has 14 amino acids. CDR3 sequence: CASRARQGTGELFF. The CDR3 region has the DNA TGTGCCAGCAGAGCACGACAGGGGACCGGGGAGCTGTTTTTT.

V gene TRBV5-5 combines with J gene TRBJ1-5, with D possibly being TRBD1 (5 bases). Per germline, CDR1 SGHKS and CDR2 YYEKEE (reference sequence). Trimming took off 4 bases at V and 3 bases at J, with 14 bases between the two ends. The CDR3 sequence is 15 residues long. CDR3 region: CASSMGRDLNQPQHF. As DNA, the CDR3 is TGTGCCAGCAGCATGGGACGGGACCTCAATCAGCCCCAGCATTTT. Supplemented by reference TRBV5-5 and TRBJ1-5, the full variable domain reads DAGVTQSPTHLIKTRGQQVTLRCSPISGHKSVSWYQQVLGQGPQFIFQYYEKEERGRGNFPDRFSARQFPNYSSELNVNALLLGDSALYLCASSMGRDLNQPQHFGDGTRLSIL.

The sample holds many counts of this clone. The V call is TRBV28, the J call TRBJ1-1; 8 bases are a match to TRBD1. The CDR3 sequence is 16 residues long. Germline CDR1 is MDHEN and CDR2 is SYDVKM. V lost 8 bases, J lost 0 bases, and 11 bases stayed unmatched. As DNA, the CDR3 is TGTGCCAGCGAGGTTCGGGGACAGGCTATGAACACTGAAGCTTTCTTT. It encodes CASEVRGQAMNTEAFF.

This clone came up many times. The chain employs TRBV10-2 and TRBJ1-1, with 7 nucleotides matching TRBD1. With V trimmed by 4 bases and J by 1 base, 6 bases remained unmatched. Per germline, CDR1 WSHSY and CDR2 SAAADI. The CDR3 consists of 15 residues. CDR3 nucleotides: TGCGCCAGCAGTGGTTTCGGACAGGCGAACACTGAAGCTTTCTTT. Translated, it gives CASSGFGQANTEAFF.

The chain couples TRBV6-1 to TRBJ1-2; D is possibly TRBD1 (6 bases). Germline lookup yields CDR1 MNHNS and CDR2 SASEGT. CDR3 length: 16 residues. V lost 2 bases and J 5 bases, leaving 18 bases between the germline ends. The CDR3 DNA is TGTGCCAGCAGTGAAAGGGCAGGGGCAGAAGGATATGGCTACACCTTC. Translating it yields CASSERAGAEGYGYTF.

With regard to this clone: The same CDR3 can be traced to other DNA sequences in this sample. This sequence joins TRBV18 and TRBJ2-3, with no clear D. Germline loops: CDR1 KGHSH, CDR2 LQKENI. There are 13 residues in the CDR3. V dropped 3 bases and J dropped 0 bases, with 4 bases sitting between them. As DNA, the CDR3 is TGTGCCAGCTCACCGAGTAGCACAGATACGCAGTATTTT. This encodes CASSPSSTDTQYF.

CDR3 residues: CASTQGPNTEAFF. CDR3 bases: TGTGCCAGCACCCAGGGGCCGAACACTGAAGCTTTCTTT. V is TRBV6-5 and J is TRBJ1-1, with D perhaps matching TRBD1 (6 bases). This CDR3 region has 13 residues. The germline V and J ends were trimmed by 7 bases and 1 base, with 10 bases remaining between them. In germline, CDR1 is MNHEY, CDR2 SVGAGI.

This clone was seen many times. The chain employs TRBV30 and TRBJ2-1; 10 positions match TRBD2. Germline-derived CDR1 and CDR2 are GTSNPN and SVGIG (reference sequence). The V and J ends lost 6 bases and 0 bases, in that order; junction bases with no gene match: 20. The CDR3 length is 20 residues. The CDR3 region has the DNA TGTGCCTGCGCCCGGGGAACCCCTAGCGGGAGCCGGAGCTCCTACAATGAGCAGTTCTTC. It translates to CACARGTPSGSRSSYNEQFF.

The chain uses TRBV5-8 and TRBJ2-3, with D maybe TRBD2 (6 bases). The V end was cut by 3 bases, the J end by 5 bases, with 22 bases between. CDR1 and CDR2 from the germline V gene are SGHTS and YDEGEE. The CDR3 runs 17 residues. CDR3 residues: CASSSIRGSRLLDTQYF. The CDR3 coding sequence is TGTGCCAGCAGCTCCATCCGGGGGAGTCGGCTTCTAGATACGCAGTATTTT. Variable domain in full (rest from reference TRBV5-8 and TRBJ2-3): EAGVTQSPTHLIKTRGQQATLRCSPISGHTSVYWYQQALGLGLQFLLWYDEGEERNRGNFPPRFSGRQFPNYSSELNVNALELEDSALYLCASSSIRGSRLLDTQYFGPGTRLTVL.

As concerns this clone: A much more abundant neighbour one base away suggests this may be a read error. The rearrangement joins TRBV9 to TRBJ2-5, with 8 bases identical to TRBD2. The germline V gene encodes CDR1 SGDLS and CDR2 YYNGEE. The CDR3 covers 15 residues. DNA of the CDR3: TGTGCCAGCAGCATAGCGGGAAGTCGACAAGAGGCCCAGTACTTC. Protein sequence: CASSIAGSRQEAQYF.

This clone was picked up a small number of times. The rearrangement uses TRBV18 and TRBJ1-3; D remains ambiguous. Germline V lookup: CDR1 KGHSH, CDR2 LQKENI. The V gene lost 3 bases and the J gene lost 4 bases, with 13 bases spanning the gap. The CDR3 consists of 15 residues. Here the CDR3 DNA reads TGTGCCAGCTCACCTGAGCGGACTCAAGGAAACACCATATATTTT. The encoded protein is CASSPERTQGNTIYF.

This chain joins TRBV18 and TRBJ2-7; no clear D gene. The CDR3 runs to 17 residues. Between the trimmed V and J ends, which lost 0 bases and 4 bases, there was a span of 19 bases. CDR1 is KGHSH, CDR2 LQKENI, per germline. The CDR3 DNA reads TGTGCCAGCTCACCACCGGGATCCGAGCTTGGAGATTACGAGCAGTACTTC. Translated, it gives CASSPPGSELGDYEQYF. Drawing the rest from reference TRBV18 and TRBJ2-7, the complete variable domain is NAGVMQNPRHLVRRRGQEARLRCSPMKGHSHVYWYRQLPEEGLKFMVYLQKENIIDESGMPKERFSAEFPKEGPSILRIQQVVRGDSAAYFCASSPPGSELGDYEQYFGPGTRLTVT.

The chain is built from TRBV21-1 and TRBJ1-5; the table's D call, TRBD1, was not checked against the DNA. TRBV21-1 is classified as a pseudogene. The CDR3 totals 18 residues. Written as DNA, the CDR3 is TGTGCCAGCAGCTTCGGACAGGGGGGTAGTCAGTCCGGTCAGCCCCAGCATTTT. It codes for CASSFGQGGSQSGQPQHF.

This clone was detected only a few times. The chain is built from TRBV5-1 and TRBJ2-7; 7 nucleotides agree with TRBD1. V lost 0 bases to trimming and J lost 3 bases; unmatched junction nucleotides: 6. The CDR3 spans 15 residues. CDR1 and CDR2 (germline): SGHRS, YFSETQ. The CDR3 sequence: CASSLVAGGNYEQYF. CDR3 nucleotides: TGCGCCAGCAGCTTGGTGGCAGGGGGAAACTACGAGCAGTACTTC.

This chain uses TRBV18 with TRBJ2-3; 9 positions match TRBD2. After removal of 5 bases from V and 4 bases from J, the junction contained 7 bases not matched to a gene. This CDR3 is 15 amino acids long. CDR1 KGHSH and CDR2 LQKENI come from the germline V gene. CDR3 residues: CASSISGSLADTQYF. CDR3 sequence (DNA): TGTGCCAGCTCAATTAGCGGGAGCCTCGCAGATACGCAGTATTTT.

This sequence joins TRBV13 and TRBJ2-3; the D gene is possibly TRBD1 (5 bases). The germline gives CDR1 PRHDT, CDR2 FYEKMQ (reference sequence). This CDR3 is 14 amino acids long. Trimming removed 1 base from V and 4 bases from J, with 9 bases in between. The CDR3 DNA is TGTGCCAGCAGCTTAGAGCTCAGGGCAGATACGCAGTATTTT. It codes for CASSLELRADTQYF.

This chain links TRBV18 with TRBJ1-1; TRBD1 matches at 10 bases. The CDR3 runs 13 residues. J gave up 3 bases and V 6 bases, and 1 base lay outside the gene matches. Germline assignment: CDR1 KGHSH and CDR2 LQKENI. CDR3 sequence: CASSGTGDTEAFF. In DNA form, the CDR3 reads TGTGCCAGCTCTGGGACAGGGGACACTGAAGCTTTCTTT.

This clone was seen just once. This chain links TRBV6-1 with TRBJ2-5; tentative D call: TRBD2 (6 bases). Looked up from germline, CDR1 is MNHNS and CDR2 is SASEGT. This CDR3 contains 13 residues. V dropped 8 bases and J dropped 5 bases, with 15 bases sitting between them. Here the CDR3 reads CASERVVSETQYF. Here the CDR3 DNA reads TGTGCCAGCGAGCGGGTGGTGAGTGAGACCCAGTACTTC.

The V gene is TRBV6-5, the J gene TRBJ2-1; D is possibly TRBD2 (5 bases). This CDR3 is built from 14 residues. With 6 bases removed from V and 0 bases from J, the gap between germline ends came to 9 bases. CDR1 is MNHEY and CDR2 is SVGAGI in the germline V gene. The CDR3 sequence is CASRRALSYNEQFF. DNA of the CDR3: TGTGCCAGCAGGAGGGCCCTCTCCTACAATGAGCAGTTCTTC.

This clone was detected only a few times. This chain uses TRBV6-5 with TRBJ1-1; D is unclear. Trimming took 4 bases from V and 10 from J, leaving 10 bases between them. The CDR3 runs 11 residues. Germline CDR1 reads MNHEY; CDR2 reads SVGAGI. The CDR3 protein is CASSFGPRAFF. The CDR3 nucleotides read TGTGCCAGCAGTTTCGGACCCCGAGCTTTCTTT.

This chain uses TRBV9 with TRBJ2-1; 8 bases are a match to TRBD1. The V gene's germline CDR1 is SGDLS and CDR2 YYNGEE. J lost 8 bases, V lost 2 bases, and 9 bases had no gene match. This CDR3 is 15 amino acids long. The CDR3 region is CASSVSGGTFHEQFF. In DNA, the CDR3 is TGTGCCAGCAGCGTCTCAGGGGGCACTTTTCATGAGCAGTTCTTC.

The chain links TRBV2 to TRBJ1-1; a weak D match, TRBD1 (6 bases). Trimming cost V 5 bases and J 0 bases, with 13 bases left between them. The V gene's germline CDR1 is SNHLY and CDR2 FYNNEI. The CDR3 extends over 15 amino acids. The CDR3 nucleotides read TGTGCCAGCAGTAAGGACAGCTTAATGAACACTGAAGCTTTCTTT. Residues: CASSKDSLMNTEAFF.

V and J are TRBV10-3 and TRBJ2-3; 10 positions match TRBD1. V shed 5 bases, J shed 6 bases, and the junction held 14 bases outside the gene matches. CDR1 ENHRY and CDR2 SYGVKD come from the germline V gene. CDR3 length equals 17 residues. For the CDR3, the DNA is TGTGCCATCAGTTTACCCCTTGGGGGACAGGGGCCGGATACGCAGTATTTT. Translating it yields CAISLPLGGQGPDTQYF.